Shown below are 17 T cell receptor beta chains from a single sample sequenced in a study of T cell repertoires in cytomegalovirus infection (dated 2019 in TCRdb). Sequenced using an Illumina HiSeq 1500. TCRdb reanalyzed the raw reads on its own, using fastp at Q25 for trimming and MiXCR for clone calling, and kept in-frame beta chains. Records with the same CDR3 protein are collapsed into one entry carrying the most frequent genes and DNA. A total of under 800,000 distinct CDR3 sequences appear in this sample, about 24% of them only once. The top ten constitute around 7.6% of the sample. Sequencing input: CD8+ T cells from PBMCs. These receptors came from a human donor in good health (CMV status not recorded). Some clones in this sample may be carry-over from other donors' samples.

The CDR3 region has the DNA TGTGCCATCTTTATCGGGGGCAAGTACAATGAGCAGTTCTTC. Amino acids: CAIFIGGKYNEQFF. The chain recombines TRBV10-3 with TRBJ2-1; D may be TRBD1 or TRBD2 (6 bases each). Germline CDR1 ENHRY, CDR2 SYGVKD. This CDR3 has 14 amino acids. The V and J ends lost 8 bases and 4 bases respectively, with 15 bases between them.

About this clonotype: A read error may explain this, as a much larger clone is one base away. The chain recombines TRBV6-1 with TRBJ2-1, with D possibly called TRBD1 or TRBD2 (5 bases each). Germline CDR1 reads MNHNS; CDR2 reads SASEGT. The CDR3 extends over 15 amino acids. The CDR3 nucleotides are TGTGTCAGCTACACGGGGCAGGCAGTCTACAATGAGCAGTTCTTC. Translation: CVSYTGQAVYNEQFF.

Ten or more counts support this clonotype. The chain links TRBV2 to TRBJ2-1; TRBD2 agrees at 8 bases. Germline V lookup: CDR1 SNHLY, CDR2 FYNNEI. The CDR3 has 13 amino acids. Trimming took 8 bases from V and 10 from J; bases not matched to a gene: 10. DNA for the CDR3: TGTGCCAGCTGGACTAGCCCCTTGGGGGAGCAGTTCTTC. It is translated as CASWTSPLGEQFF.

V is TRBV5-6 and J is TRBJ1-2, with D perhaps matching TRBD1 (5 bases). CDR1 and CDR2 from the germline V gene are SGHDT and YYEEEE. This CDR3 has 16 amino acids. Between the trimmed V and J ends, which lost 1 base and 1 base, there was a span of 14 bases. CDR3 residues: CASSLSRDLHNYGYTF. CDR3 in DNA: TGTGCCAGCAGCTTGAGTCGGGACCTCCATAACTATGGCTACACCTTC.

This clonotype has more than one count but fewer than ten. CDR3 amino acids: CASSSGLAGEDEQFF. The CDR3, as DNA: TGCGCCAGCAGCTCGGGACTAGCGGGGGAGGATGAGCAGTTCTTC. This rearrangement joins TRBV5-1 to TRBJ2-1; the match to TRBD2 covers 14 bases. Losses at the gene ends were 3 bases for V and 8 bases for J; bases not matched to a gene: 4. The germline V gene encodes CDR1 SGHRS and CDR2 YFSETQ. The CDR3 spans 15 residues.

The chain combines TRBV6-2 or TRBV6-3 with TRBJ2-1; no reliable D call. This CDR3 has 14 amino acids. V lost 4 bases and J 4 bases, leaving 11 bases between the germline ends. Germline V gene sequence: CDR1 MNHEY, CDR2 SVGEGT. CDR3 amino acids: CASSWNVGYNEQFF. The CDR3 DNA follows: TGTGCCAGCAGTTGGAACGTGGGGTACAATGAGCAGTTCTTC.

Ten or more counts support this clonotype. The rearrangement links TRBV6-2 or TRBV6-3 to TRBJ1-1; a possible D gene is TRBD1 (6 bases). CDR1 and CDR2 from the germline V gene are MNHEY and SVGEGT. V was shortened by 6 bases and J by 0 bases, with 14 bases between the two germline ends. This CDR3 spans 15 amino acids. DNA for the CDR3: TGTGCCAGCAGGCGCATGGACAGTTTGAACACTGAAGCTTTCTTT. This encodes CASRRMDSLNTEAFF.

The V and J genes are TRBV27 and TRBJ2-7; 9 nucleotides align to TRBD2. V shed 6 bases and J 3 bases; nucleotides not matched to a gene: 9. Germline loops: CDR1 MNHEY, CDR2 SMNVEV (reference sequence). This CDR3 is 15 amino acids long. In DNA, the CDR3 is TGTGCCAGCAGACCAATTAGCGGGGGAATCTACGAGCAGTACTTC. Residues: CASRPISGGIYEQYF.

This clonotype turned up a few times. The chain is built from TRBV29-1 and TRBJ2-1; either TRBD1 or TRBD2 may supply D (7 bases each). Trimming shortened V by 5 bases and J by 9 bases, and 17 bases separated the two germline ends. This CDR3 has 13 residues. Germline lookup yields CDR1 SQVTM and CDR2 ANQGSEA. In nucleotides, the CDR3 is TGCAGCGTTCGGGGGGTACAGGGGTTTGAGCAGTTCTTC. The encoded protein is CSVRGVQGFEQFF.

The chain is built from TRBV12-3 or TRBV12-4 and TRBJ2-1; D perhaps matches TRBD2 (6 bases). V shed 11 bases and J shed 8 bases, with 16 bases lying between them. The CDR3 has 12 residues. CDR3 bases: TGTGCCTCCACGGGGGTTGCCTATGAGCAGTTCTTC. Translating it yields CASTGVAYEQFF.

The genes are TRBV29-1 and TRBJ1-2; D may be TRBD1 (6 bases). The CDR3 is 12 amino acids. The V end was cut by 6 bases, the J end by 3 bases, with 11 bases between. CDR1 is SQVTM, CDR2 ANQGSEA, per germline. DNA for the CDR3: TGCAGCGTACAGGGTCAGGACTATGGCTACACCTTC. Protein product: CSVQGQDYGYTF.

This chain uses TRBV28 with TRBJ2-5; the D is unclear. This CDR3 contains 14 residues. Trimming removed 3 bases from V and 1 base from J, with 9 bases in between. The germline V gene encodes CDR1 MDHEN and CDR2 SYDVKM. For the CDR3, the DNA is TGTGCCAGCAGTTTGCACAGTTCCCAAGAGACCCAGTACTTC. Its protein product is CASSLHSSQETQYF.

This clonotype was detected many times. The J gene is TRBJ2-3, the V gene TRBV27, with 7 bases that match TRBD2. The germline V gene has CDR1 MNHEY and CDR2 SMNVEV (reference sequence). CDR3 length: 15 amino acids. Unmatched junction bases numbered 10, after V lost 4 bases and J lost 6 bases. The CDR3 reads CASSYRGGPLDTQYF. CDR3 bases: TGTGCCAGCAGTTATCGCGGGGGACCTCTCGATACGCAGTATTTT.

A word on this clonotype: A single base separates this from a much larger clone, so it may be a read error. The V gene is TRBV6-5, the J gene TRBJ1-6; D might be TRBD1 (5 bases). CDR1 MNHEY and CDR2 SVGAGI come from the germline V gene. V was pared by 7 bases and J by 7 bases, with 11 bases between. The CDR3 runs to 13 residues. CDR3 nucleotide sequence: TGTGCCAGCAACAGACAGACCAATTCACCCCTCCACTTT. This encodes CASNRQTNSPLHF.

The chain couples TRBV7-6 to TRBJ2-5; TRBD1 agrees at 10 bases. The CDR3 has 16 residues. CDR1 is SGHVS, CDR2 FNYEAQ, per germline. Trimming cost V 4 bases and J 5 bases; bases outside gene matches: 10. This chain's CDR3 is CASSSTDRGLLETQYF. CDR3 bases: TGTGCCAGCAGCTCGACGGACAGGGGGTTGTTGGAGACCCAGTACTTC.

This clonotype has a handful of counts. This chain links TRBV7-3 with TRBJ2-5; 7 nucleotides line up with TRBD1. V lost 3 bases and J lost 4; bases outside the gene matches: 5. CDR1 and CDR2 (germline): SGHTA, FQGTGA. This CDR3 spans 14 amino acids. The chain's CDR3 is CASSFGTESETQYF. DNA for the CDR3: TGTGCCAGCAGCTTCGGGACAGAATCAGAGACCCAGTACTTC.

This clonotype occurred many times. The V call is TRBV7-8, the J call TRBJ1-5; 9 positions match TRBD1. V trimming: 0 bases; J trimming: 5 bases; junction bases outside the gene matches: 8. The CDR3 loop spans 17 amino acids. CDR1 and CDR2 from the germline V gene are SGHVS and FQNEAQ. The CDR3: CASSLAPAGDRDQPQHF. CDR3 bases: TGTGCCAGCAGCTTAGCGCCTGCGGGGGACAGGGATCAGCCCCAGCATTTT.